Below are 27 T cell receptor beta chains sequenced from a single sample in a study of beta chain features in type 1 diabetes. TCRB transcripts that were expressed got sequenced, as all of the isolated RNA had been reverse transcribed. Profiling relied on immunoSEQ multiplex PCR, and the TCRdb table lists in-frame clones only, not all of them. The sample holds roughly 330,000 clones, approximately 11% seen once. The specimen was naive CD4+ T cells from blood. The receptors derive from a woman aged 25 to 45 in good health.

The V and J genes are TRBV9 and TRBJ2-5; no clear D. This CDR3 has 13 residues. The germline V gene has CDR1 SGDLS and CDR2 YYNGEE. V was shortened by 0 bases and J by 7 bases, with 10 bases between the two germline ends. The CDR3 protein is CASSVDPGVTQYF. The CDR3 DNA reads as TGTGCCAGCAGCGTAGATCCAGGCGTGACCCAGTACTTC.

This rearrangement joins TRBV29-1 to TRBJ2-5; D is uncertain. Germline lookup yields CDR1 SQVTM and CDR2 ANQGSEA. Trimming removed 5 bases at V and 0 bases at J, with 10 bases between. There are 13 residues in the CDR3. As DNA, the CDR3 is TGCAGCGTTACCAAACAGTACCAAGAGACCCAGTACTTC. It codes for CSVTKQYQETQYF. Together with reference TRBV29-1 and TRBJ2-5, the CDR3 gives the full variable domain: SAVISQKPSRDICQRGTSLTIQCQVDSQVTMMFWYRQQPGQSLTLIATANQGSEATYESGFVIDKFPISRPNLTFSTLTVSNMSPEDSSIYLCSVTKQYQETQYFGPGTRLLVL.

The chain links TRBV5-6 to TRBJ2-3; 8 bases match TRBD1. The CDR3 consists of 14 residues. The germline V gene encodes CDR1 SGHDT and CDR2 YYEEEE. The trim removed 0 bases at V and 6 bases at J, leaving 3 bases unmatched. The CDR3 loop reads CASSLGRGLDTQYF. CDR3 sequence (DNA): TGTGCCAGCAGCTTGGGCAGGGGGCTTGATACGCAGTATTTT.

The CDR3 coding sequence is TGTGCCAGCAGCAAAGCCGGACTAGACTACAATGAGCAGTTCTTC. It encodes CASSKAGLDYNEQFF. The rearrangement links TRBV21-1 to TRBJ2-1; no DNA check was done on the table's D call, TRBD2. TRBV21-1 is shown as a pseudogene. This CDR3 spans 15 amino acids.

This clone occurred once. The chain has TRBV11-1 and TRBJ2-2; possibly TRBD2 for D (5 bases). V shed 1 base and J shed 2 bases, with 17 bases lying between them. The CDR3 totals 18 residues. Germline V lookup: CDR1 SGHAT, CDR2 FQDESV (reference sequence). The CDR3 bases are TGTGCCAGCAGCTTAGGGGGTCTGAAGGGAGCAAACACCGGGGAGCTGTTTTTT. This encodes CASSLGGLKGANTGELFF. Full variable domain (rest looked up from reference TRBV11-1 and TRBJ2-2): EAEVAQSPRYKITEKSQAVAFWCDPISGHATLYWYRQILGQGPELLVQFQDESVVDDSQLPKDRFSAERLKGVDSTLKIQPAELGDSAMYLCASSLGGLKGANTGELFFGEGSRLTVL.

In regard to this clone: The sample carries other DNA sequences with the same CDR3. The V gene is TRBV6-5, the J gene TRBJ1-1, with TRBD1 matching 7 bases. Germline loops: CDR1 MNHEY, CDR2 SVGAGI. CDR3 length equals 13 residues. Trimming took 5 bases from V and 3 from J; bases not matched to a gene: 3. CDR3 nucleotides: TGTGCCAGCAGTATCACAGGGGACACTGAAGCTTTCTTT. This encodes CASSITGDTEAFF.

This clone was recorded a few times. This chain connects TRBV11-1 to TRBJ1-2; the match to TRBD1 covers 12 bases. The V segment lost 5 bases and the J segment 9 bases; nucleotides outside the gene matches: 7. Germline loops: CDR1 SGHAT, CDR2 FQDESV (reference sequence). This CDR3 contains 14 residues. In nucleotides, the CDR3 is TGTGCCAGCAGCCCGGGACAGGGGGCGGAAAGCTACACCTTC. It is translated as CASSPGQGAESYTF. Filled out from reference TRBV11-1 and TRBJ1-2, the complete variable domain reads EAEVAQSPRYKITEKSQAVAFWCDPISGHATLYWYRQILGQGPELLVQFQDESVVDDSQLPKDRFSAERLKGVDSTLKIQPAELGDSAMYLCASSPGQGAESYTFGSGTRLTVV.

This clone was recorded a few times. The chain combines TRBV7-2 with TRBJ2-7; 12 positions match TRBD2. The germline gives CDR1 SGHTA, CDR2 FQGNSA. Germline trimming cut 5 bases from V and 6 bases from J; bases unmatched to any gene: 5. This CDR3 is 14 amino acids long. The CDR3 DNA sequence: TGTGCCAGCAGCCGACGGACTAGCGGGACCGAGCAGTACTTC. Residues: CASSRRTSGTEQYF.

This clone was counted between two and nine times. The V and J genes are TRBV4-2 and TRBJ2-7, with D perhaps matching TRBD1 (6 bases). CDR3 length: 16 residues. V was pared by 5 bases and J by 2 bases, with 19 bases between. Germline CDR1 reads LGHNA; CDR2 reads YNFKEQ. The CDR3 nucleotides read TGTGCCAGCAGCGAACAATACAGGGACCTTACCTACGAGCAGTACTTC. This gives the protein CASSEQYRDLTYEQYF.

This clone has more than one count but fewer than ten. The chain combines TRBV7-3 with TRBJ2-1; TRBD2 might be the D (5 bases). Germline values: CDR1 SGHTA, CDR2 FQGTGA. The CDR3 runs to 13 residues. V lost 5 bases and J lost 9, with 14 bases in between. The CDR3 loop is CASSQSASFEQFF. CDR3 sequence (DNA): TGTGCCAGCAGCCAATCGGCTAGCTTTGAGCAGTTCTTC. The full variable domain, with the rest looked up from reference TRBV7-3 and TRBJ2-1, is GAGVSQTPSNKVTEKGKYVELRCDPISGHTALYWYRQSLGQGPEFLIYFQGTGAADDSGLPNDRFFAVRPEGSVSTLKIQRTERGDSAVYLCASSQSASFEQFFGPGTRLTVL.

A few counts support this clone. Other DNA sequences in the same sample also yield this CDR3. V and J are TRBV7-3 and TRBJ1-1; D gene uncertain. Trimming removed 1 base from V and 0 bases from J, with 3 bases in between. CDR1 is SGHTA and CDR2 is FQGTGA in the germline V gene. This CDR3 region has 13 residues. DNA of the CDR3: TGTGCCAGCAGCTTAAGCGTGAACACTGAAGCTTTCTTT. It is translated as CASSLSVNTEAFF.

This clone was seen only a few times. The rearrangement joins TRBV29-1 to TRBJ2-5; D uncertain. Deletions cut 7 bases from V and 3 bases from J, with 15 bases between. Germline loops: CDR1 SQVTM, CDR2 ANQGSEA. This CDR3 has 13 residues. Here the CDR3 DNA reads TGCAGCGCTGGCCAGTTAGCTGAAGAGACCCAGTACTTC. Translating gives CSAGQLAEETQYF.

The chain is built from TRBV19 and TRBJ2-1; 8 bases align to TRBD2. The trim removed 3 bases at V and 2 bases at J, leaving 15 bases unmatched. The CDR3 has 19 amino acids. The germline V gene has CDR1 LNHDA and CDR2 SQIVND (reference sequence). The CDR3 spells CASSIIGIGTGGPYNEQFF. CDR3 in DNA: TGTGCCAGTAGTATCATCGGGATTGGGACGGGAGGGCCCTACAATGAGCAGTTCTTC.

The chain uses TRBV7-2 and TRBJ2-1; the match to TRBD2 covers 13 bases. This CDR3 is built from 17 residues. Germline CDR1 and CDR2: SGHTA and FQGNSA. V lost 1 base to trimming and J lost 10 bases; unmatched junction nucleotides: 10. CDR3 nucleotide sequence: TGTGCCAGCAGCTTAGACGCGAGGACTAGCGGGAGCGGGGAGCAGTTCTTC. Translating it yields CASSLDARTSGSGEQFF.

CDR3 loop: CASSPRTASVYEQYF. The CDR3 DNA is TGTGCCAGCAGCCCGAGGACAGCGTCGGTCTACGAGCAGTACTTC. The rearrangement uses TRBV9 and TRBJ2-7, with TRBD1 as a possible D gene (6 bases). Germline assignment: CDR1 SGDLS and CDR2 YYNGEE. V was trimmed by 4 bases and J by 3 bases, leaving 17 bases between them. This CDR3 contains 15 residues.

This clone was seen a few times. The chain recombines TRBV5-4 with TRBJ2-3; 7 bases align to TRBD2. Unmatched junction bases numbered 5, after V lost 4 bases and J lost 0 bases. The CDR3 extends over 15 amino acids. Germline assignment: CDR1 SGHNT and CDR2 YYREEE (reference sequence). Written as DNA, the CDR3 is TGTGCCAGCAGCCCCGCTAGCGGTAGCACAGATACGCAGTATTTT. Its translation: CASSPASGSTDTQYF.

The chain joins TRBV6-5 to TRBJ2-7; 9 bases line up with TRBD1. The CDR3 is made up of 15 amino acids. The J segment lost 3 bases and the V segment lost 0 bases, leaving 3 bases of the junction unmatched. CDR1 and CDR2 from the germline V gene are MNHEY and SVGAGI. The CDR3 spells CASSYSEGQGYEQYF. CDR3 coding DNA: TGTGCCAGCAGTTACTCGGAGGGACAGGGCTACGAGCAGTACTTC.

V gene TRBV7-9 combines with J gene TRBJ1-2; D unclear. The germline CDR1 and CDR2 sequences are SEHNR and FQNEAQ (reference sequence). The ends were cut back, 0 bases at V and 7 bases at J, with 15 bases in the middle. The CDR3 totals 15 residues. CDR3 sequence (DNA): TGTGCCAGCAGCTTAGCAAGACACGCCCGGCCTGGCTACACCTTC. This codes for CASSLARHARPGYTF.

This clone was picked up a small number of times. This chain connects TRBV15 to TRBJ2-7; 9 bases are a match to TRBD1. The CDR3 covers 15 residues. Germline V gene sequence: CDR1 LNHNV, CDR2 YYDKDF (reference sequence). The junction had 4 bases not matched to a gene; V was cut back by 1 base and J by 3 bases. The chain's CDR3 is CATSRVTGGSYEQYF. For the CDR3, the DNA is TGTGCCACCAGCAGAGTCACAGGGGGCAGCTACGAGCAGTACTTC.

This rearrangement joins TRBV28 to TRBJ1-1, with D perhaps TRBD1 (5 bases). The CDR3 spans 14 residues. Germline V gene sequence: CDR1 MDHEN, CDR2 SYDVKM. V was clipped by 6 bases and J by 2 bases, with 13 bases between them. The CDR3 loop reads CASSIKTVNTEAFF. In nucleotides, the CDR3 is TGTGCCAGCAGCATCAAGACAGTTAACACTGAAGCTTTCTTT. The complete variable domain, with remaining parts taken from reference TRBV28 and TRBJ1-1, reads DVKVTQSSRYLVKRTGEKVFLECVQDMDHENMFWYRQDPGLGLRLIYFSYDVKMKEKGDIPEGYSVSREKKERFSLILESASTNQTSMYLCASSIKTVNTEAFFGQGTRLTVV.

This clone was detected many times. The rearrangement joins TRBV4-3 to TRBJ2-7; D is ambiguous. The CDR3 loop spans 15 amino acids. CDR1 and CDR2 (germline): LGHNA, YSLEER. Trimming removed 1 base from V and 2 bases from J, with 12 bases in between. As DNA, the CDR3 is TGCGCCAGCAGCCAAGCAGCAGGCCTACCCTACGAGCAGTACTTC. This sequence encodes CASSQAAGLPYEQYF.

The chain uses TRBV5-1 and TRBJ2-2; 7 nucleotides align to TRBD1. V lost 5 bases, J lost 0 bases, and 4 bases stayed unmatched. The CDR3 sequence is 15 residues long. Germline CDR1 and CDR2: SGHRS and YFSETQ. CDR3 in DNA: TGCGCCAGCAGACGGACAGGAACGAACACCGGGGAGCTGTTTTTT. This encodes CASRRTGTNTGELFF.

This clone was picked up a small number of times. The V gene is TRBV5-4, the J gene TRBJ2-7; D not certain. The CDR3 consists of 13 residues. CDR1 is SGHNT, CDR2 YYREEE, per germline (reference sequence). Trimming pared 1 base from V and 5 bases from J, leaving 10 bases between. Written as DNA, the CDR3 is TGTGCCAGCAGCTTGCCCGTCCTTGACGAGCAGTACTTC. This codes for CASSLPVLDEQYF.

The table lists this clone with a few counts. The rearrangement joins TRBV20-1 to TRBJ1-2; D is unresolved. This CDR3 is built from 11 residues. Trimming shortened V by 0 bases and J by 8 bases, and 7 bases separated the two germline ends. From germline, CDR1 is DFQATT and CDR2 SNEGSKA (reference sequence). Here the CDR3 DNA reads TGCAGTGCTAGAGATGTGGAGGGCTACACCTTC. It is translated as CSARDVEGYTF.

This chain links TRBV9 with TRBJ2-7; weak D call: TRBD1 (5 bases). V was cut by 0 bases and J by 1 base, with 8 bases left in between. Germline CDR1 SGDLS, CDR2 YYNGEE. CDR3 size: 14 residues. The CDR3 spells CASSVGQNSYEQYF. CDR3 bases: TGTGCCAGCAGCGTAGGACAGAATTCCTACGAGCAGTACTTC. The full variable domain, rest sourced from reference TRBV9 and TRBJ2-7, is DSGVTQTPKHLITATGQRVTLRCSPRSGDLSVYWYQQSLDQGLQFLIQYYNGEERAKGNILERFSAQQFPDLHSELNLSSLELGDSALYFCASSVGQNSYEQYFGPGTRLTVT.

This clone was counted only a few times. The CDR3 sequence is CASSLTGLATGELFF. The CDR3 bases are TGTGCCAGCAGTCTAACTGGACTAGCGACCGGGGAGCTGTTTTTT. This rearrangement joins TRBV27 to TRBJ2-2, with 9 bases identical to TRBD2. The CDR3 is made up of 15 amino acids. Losses at the gene ends were 5 bases for V and 5 bases for J; bases not matched to a gene: 6. The germline gives CDR1 MNHEY, CDR2 SMNVEV (reference sequence).

This clone was found a few times. This chain links TRBV5-1 with TRBJ2-7, with 7 positions matching TRBD2. Germline CDR1 reads SGHRS; CDR2 reads YFSETQ. The CDR3 is made up of 15 amino acids. With 4 bases clipped from V and 3 bases from J, the junction kept 10 bases outside the gene matches. CDR3 sequence: CASSLDGLEHYEQYF. Written as DNA, the CDR3 is TGCGCCAGCAGCCTGGACGGACTAGAGCACTACGAGCAGTACTTC.